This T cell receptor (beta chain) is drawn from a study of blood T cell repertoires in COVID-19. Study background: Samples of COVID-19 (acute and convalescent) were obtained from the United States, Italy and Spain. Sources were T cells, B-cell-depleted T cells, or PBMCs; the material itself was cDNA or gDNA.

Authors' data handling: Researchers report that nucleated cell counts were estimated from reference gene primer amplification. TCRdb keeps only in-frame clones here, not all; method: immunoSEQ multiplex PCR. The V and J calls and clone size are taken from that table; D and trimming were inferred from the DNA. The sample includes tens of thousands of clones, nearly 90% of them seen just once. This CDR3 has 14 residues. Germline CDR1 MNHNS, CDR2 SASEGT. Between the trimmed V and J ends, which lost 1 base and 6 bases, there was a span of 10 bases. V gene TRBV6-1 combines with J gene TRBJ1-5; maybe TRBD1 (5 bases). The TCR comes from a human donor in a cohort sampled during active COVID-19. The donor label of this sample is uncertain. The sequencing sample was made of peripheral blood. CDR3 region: CASSEGRGGQPQHF. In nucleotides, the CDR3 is TGTGCCAGCAGTGAAGGGAGGGGCGGTCAGCCCCAGCATTTT.